These 15 T cell receptor beta chains were all obtained from the same sample, sequenced in a study of T cell responses to AZD1222 COVID-19 vaccine. Here immunoSEQ multiplex PCR was the method, and the copy in TCRdb shows in-frame clones only, minus some. Of about 150,000 clones in the sample, around nine tenths were seen once. Material: peripheral blood, obtained on day 0 of AZD1222 vaccination. The receptors here all came from an adult in good health.

The chain links TRBV15 to TRBJ2-7; 10 nucleotides agree with TRBD1. The junction had 9 bases not matched to a gene; V was cut back by 5 bases and J by 5 bases. This CDR3 is 15 amino acids long. From germline, CDR1 is LNHNV and CDR2 YYDKDF (reference sequence). The CDR3 reads CATSPDRGYYNEQYF. CDR3 coding DNA: TGTGCCACCAGCCCGGACAGGGGGTACTATAACGAGCAGTACTTC.

The V and J genes are TRBV7-9 and TRBJ2-3; D unresolved. Per germline, CDR1 SEHNR and CDR2 FQNEAQ (reference sequence). V was pared by 5 bases and J by 1 base, with 10 bases between. This CDR3 spans 14 amino acids. The DNA for the CDR3 is TGTGCCAGCAGCCAAAACGGCCGCACAGATACGCAGTATTTT. It yields the protein CASSQNGRTDTQYF.

The rearrangement uses TRBV24-1 and TRBJ2-3; D is unclear. The CDR3 loop spans 15 amino acids. V was trimmed by 0 bases and J by 5 bases, leaving 11 bases between them. The germline V gene encodes CDR1 KGHDR and CDR2 SFDVKD. In DNA, the CDR3 is TGTGCCACCAGTGATTTGGGCTACTCGGAAGATACGCAGTATTTT. As protein: CATSDLGYSEDTQYF.

In its sample, this clone was seen once. The chain employs TRBV10-1 and TRBJ2-7; 8 bases match TRBD1. V shed 6 bases, J shed 5 bases, and the junction held 9 bases outside the gene matches. The V gene's germline CDR1 is WNHNN and CDR2 SYGVQD (reference sequence). This CDR3 is built from 14 residues. Here the CDR3 reads CASRLRTGPHEQYF. Here the CDR3 DNA reads TGCGCCAGCAGACTCAGGACAGGGCCCCACGAGCAGTACTTC.

The V call is TRBV7-2, the J call TRBJ2-2, with D hard to call. Trimming removed 1 base at V and 2 bases at J, with 5 bases between. CDR1 and CDR2 (germline): SGHTA, FQGNSA. The CDR3 has 14 residues. In nucleotides, the CDR3 is TGTGCCAGCAGCTTAGGCGGAAACACCGGGGAGCTGTTTTTT. It yields the protein CASSLGGNTGELFF.

The chain is built from TRBV2 and TRBJ1-4; TRBD1 matches at 7 bases. CDR1 SNHLY and CDR2 FYNNEI come from the germline V gene. Trimming took 2 bases from V and 5 from J; bases not matched to a gene: 8. There are 16 residues in the CDR3. The CDR3 sequence: CASSERPGQTNEKLFF. The DNA of the CDR3 is TGTGCCAGCAGTGAACGCCCGGGACAGACGAATGAAAAACTGTTTTTT. Combining the CDR3 with reference TRBV2 and TRBJ1-4 gives the whole variable domain EPEVTQTPSHQVTQMGQEVILRCVPISNHLYFYWYRQILGQKVEFLVSFYNNEISEKSEIFDDQFSVERPDGSNFTLKIRSTKLEDSAMYFCASSERPGQTNEKLFFGSGTQLSVL.

The chain links TRBV6-6 to TRBJ1-1; D is ambiguous. The germline gives CDR1 MNHNY, CDR2 SVGAGI (reference sequence). The CDR3 covers 16 residues. Between the trimmed V and J ends, which lost 2 bases and 2 bases, there was a span of 15 bases. This chain's CDR3 is CASSYPRSRVNTEAFF. Written as DNA, the CDR3 is TGTGCCAGCAGTTACCCGCGCTCACGGGTTAACACTGAAGCTTTCTTT.

In regard to this clone: Other nucleotide sequences in the sample specify the same CDR3. This chain connects TRBV27 to TRBJ1-5, with D possibly matching TRBD1 (6 bases). Germline V lookup: CDR1 MNHEY, CDR2 SMNVEV (reference sequence). This CDR3 spans 14 amino acids. V lost 2 bases, J lost 2 bases, and 7 bases lay in between. CDR3 sequence reads: CASSLRQGNQPQHF. In nucleotides, the CDR3 is TGTGCCAGCAGTTTAAGACAGGGCAATCAGCCCCAGCATTTT.

Concerning this clone: Other DNA sequences within the sample encode an identical CDR3. This rearrangement joins TRBV7-2 to TRBJ2-7; D not certain. This CDR3 region has 12 residues. Germline CDR1 and CDR2: SGHTA and FQGNSA. Trimming stripped 5 bases from V and 0 bases from J, with 5 bases between. The CDR3 region has the DNA TGTGCCAGCAGCCCCAGCTCCTACGAGCAGTACTTC. Protein: CASSPSSYEQYF. The full variable domain, with the rest looked up from reference TRBV7-2 and TRBJ2-7, is GAGVSQSPSNKVTEKGKDVELRCDPISGHTALYWYRQSLGQGLEFLIYFQGNSAPDKSGLPSDRFSAERTGGSVSTLTIQRTQQEDSAVYLCASSPSSYEQYFGPGTRLTVT.

The chain links TRBV18 to TRBJ2-1; 10 nucleotides agree with TRBD2. Per germline, CDR1 KGHSH and CDR2 LQKENI. Trimming removed 5 bases from V and 6 bases from J; junction bases left unmatched: 10. CDR3 length: 16 residues. The CDR3 region is CASSSELAGISNEQFF. CDR3 sequence (DNA): TGTGCCAGCTCATCCGAACTAGCGGGAATATCCAATGAGCAGTTCTTC. The full variable domain, rest sourced from reference TRBV18 and TRBJ2-1, is NAGVMQNPRHLVRRRGQEARLRCSPMKGHSHVYWYRQLPEEGLKFMVYLQKENIIDESGMPKERFSAEFPKEGPSILRIQQVVRGDSAAYFCASSSELAGISNEQFFGPGTRLTVL.

The rearrangement joins TRBV7-8 to TRBJ1-2; the match to TRBD1 covers 9 bases. With 0 bases clipped from V and 4 bases from J, the junction kept 6 bases outside the gene matches. Germline CDR1 and CDR2: SGHVS and FQNEAQ. The CDR3 spans 16 residues. For the CDR3, the DNA is TGTGCCAGCAGCTTAGCGGGGGACAGGGTGGCCTATGGCTACACCTTC. Amino acid sequence: CASSLAGDRVAYGYTF. Full variable domain (remainder filled in from reference TRBV7-8 and TRBJ1-2): GAGVSQSPRYKVAKRGQDVALRCDPISGHVSLFWYQQALGQGPEFLTYFQNEAQLDKSGLPSDRFFAERPEGSVSTLKIQRTQQEDSAVYLCASSLAGDRVAYGYTFGSGTRLTVV.

The V gene is TRBV4-2, the J gene TRBJ2-5, with D perhaps matching TRBD2 (5 bases). The length of the CDR3 is 13 residues. The V and J ends lost 3 bases and 11 bases respectively, with 16 bases between them. Germline V gene sequence: CDR1 LGHNA, CDR2 YNFKEQ. CDR3 nucleotide sequence: TGTGCCAGCAGCCATTCGGACTCTCTTCAGCAGTACTTC. Protein: CASSHSDSLQQYF.

This chain uses TRBV5-5 with TRBJ1-1; D is unresolved. Germline CDR1 SGHKS, CDR2 YYEKEE (reference sequence). CDR3 length: 19 residues. V lost 0 bases, J lost 4 bases, and 25 bases lay in between. Written as DNA, the CDR3 is TGTGCCAGCAGCTTGGAAGTAGGAGGTATTGAGTTGTGGAGCACTGAAGCTTTCTTT. Protein product: CASSLEVGGIELWSTEAFF.

To note about this clone: Other DNA sequences of this sample code for an identical CDR3. The chain uses TRBV28 and TRBJ1-2, with D possibly TRBD1 on 5 matching bases. The CDR3 consists of 14 residues. In germline, CDR1 is MDHEN, CDR2 SYDVKM. Between the trimmed V and J ends, which lost 3 bases and 2 bases, there was a span of 10 bases. CDR3 loop: CASSFGAGNYGYTF. DNA of the CDR3: TGTGCCAGCAGTTTTGGGGCAGGGAACTATGGCTACACCTTC.

The chain recombines TRBV6-2 or TRBV6-3 with TRBJ1-4; unclear D gene. V was clipped by 6 bases and J by 0 bases, with 20 bases between them. CDR1 is MNHEY and CDR2 is SVGEGT in the germline V gene. This CDR3 comprises 18 residues. The CDR3 DNA reads TGTGCCAGCAGCAAACCCCTAGGACGCCCTGCAACTAATGAAAAACTGTTTTTT. This encodes CASSKPLGRPATNEKLFF.